What follows describes a single TCR beta chain. The antigen this receptor binds is unknown. Nothing much larger sits one base from this clone, and base qualities are not available. Naive CD8 T cell libraries were made from roughly 18,000 to 920,000 sorted cells using 10%, 30% or 50% of purified RNA. Naive CD8 T cells were FACS-sorted as CD8+CD4-CCR7+CD45RA+ on a BD FACSAria II into RLT Plus buffer. To test detection sensitivity, Jurkat RNA equal to around 10 TCR copies was added to samples of about 20,000-1,000,000 naive CD8 T cells. Enrichment of CD8 T cells was done with RosetteSep CD8+ T Cell Enrichment Cocktail plus Ficoll-Paque, and ACK red cell lysis came afterward. These data come from a study of molecular identifiers for immune sequencing clone quantification listed by TCRdb under 2018. For context, the study as a whole: For a replicate experiment, RNA from around 20,000 or 99,000 naive CD8 T cells was divided into five aliquots, and four of the five aliquots were sequenced. CD8 T cells were used in a methods study to benchmark molecular-identifier clustering-based TCR repertoire sequencing (MIDCIRS) and TCR RNA copy counting. Summary of the overall study and its limitations: In CMV-specific effector cells, clones with more than 20 RNA copies accounted for over 98% of molecules, whereas in naive cells such clones accounted for under 1%. Modeling estimated 2.5 to 3.5 recovered TCR RNA copies per cell, compared with approximately 10 by digital PCR, which implies around 33% capture efficiency. The naive libraries included spiked-in Jurkat TCR RNA (over nine copies' worth), and this RNA is not part of the donor repertoire. When barcode sub-clustering was not used, chimeric consensus sequences inflated TCR diversity, with chimeras reaching as high as 47%. Highly expanded clone sizes could be underestimated because identical TCR molecules may share a barcode. Spiked-in Jurkat TCR RNA equal to a single cell's worth was reported to be detectable even within one million naive CD8 T cells.

From cysteine to phenylalanine, the CDR3 is 19 amino acids long. Only the CDR3 part of the read is kept: 57 bases, read in frame from the first base. Receptor libraries were prepared by PCR. Sequencing was performed on a NextSeq 500. Bulk TCR libraries were prepared as previously described, using TCR primers listed in Table S5. Total RNA was purified with the Qiagen AllPrep DNA/RNA kit. Before analysis, reads from multiple sequencing runs of one library were combined. Per the original workflow: Only reads with exact TCR constant sequence were kept, trimmed to 150 nt, and grouped by their 12-nt molecular barcodes. Reads in each barcode group were sub-clustered using a 15% Levenshtein threshold, and a quality-weighted consensus sequence was built for each RNA molecule. Non-functional sequences were removed, as were lower-count sequences one edit away from another. Based on fitting two negative binomial distributions, any barcode sub-cluster with under 20% of the maximum read count was discarded. TCRdb reprocessed the public reads (quality trimming at Q25 with fastp, clone calling with MiXCR) and kept in-frame beta chains. Duplicate CDR3 protein sequences are folded into a single record with the most common DNA and genes. The V and J calls, along with clone size, are taken from TCRdb and not from the paper's own processing. Across this sample there are some 320,000 distinct CDR3 sequences, with about 22% seen only once. 0.65% to 0.95% of the sample lies in the top ten.

The clonotype was recovered from a human donor in good health. Some libraries in this study had Jurkat cell RNA spiked in. The rearranged segments are TRBV21-1 and TRBJ2-2; the table names TRBD2, a call not compared with the DNA. TRBV21-1 represents a pseudogene. The sequenced sample was naive CD8+ T cells from blood, with Jurkat cell RNA spiked in. This specimen's cell subset or site label, per the study, means: FACS-sorted CD8+CD4-CCR7+CD45RA+ naive T cells. In nucleotide form, the sequence is TGTGCCAGCAGCAAAGTTTTCCCCGAGGAGACTAGTTCGGGGGGGGAGCTGTTTTTT. Translated, this is CASSKVFPEETSSGGELFF.